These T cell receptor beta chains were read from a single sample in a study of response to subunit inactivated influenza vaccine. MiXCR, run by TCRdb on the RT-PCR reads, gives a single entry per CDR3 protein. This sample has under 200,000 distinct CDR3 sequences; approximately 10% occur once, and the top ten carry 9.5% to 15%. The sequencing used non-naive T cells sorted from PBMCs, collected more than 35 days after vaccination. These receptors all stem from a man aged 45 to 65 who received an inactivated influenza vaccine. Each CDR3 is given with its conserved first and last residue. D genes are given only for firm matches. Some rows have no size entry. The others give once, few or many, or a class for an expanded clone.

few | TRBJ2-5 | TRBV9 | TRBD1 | TGTGCCAGCAGCGTAAGCCCGGGACAGGCCCAAGAGACCCAGTACTTC | CASSVSPGQAQETQYF
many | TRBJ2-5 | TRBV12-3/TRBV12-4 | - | TGTGCCAGCAGTTTTAGCGATAAAAACCCCCAGTACTTC | CASSFSDKNPQYF
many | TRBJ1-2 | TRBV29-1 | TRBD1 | TGCAGCGTTCGGGACAGTCTAAAAGGCGGCTATGGCTACACCTTC | CSVRDSLKGGYGYTF
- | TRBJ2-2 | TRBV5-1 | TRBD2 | TGCGCCAGCCAGTTAGCGGGTCCGAACACCGGGGAGCTGTTTTTT | CASQLAGPNTGELFF
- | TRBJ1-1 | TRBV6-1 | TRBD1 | TGTGCCAGCAGTACAACACGGACAGGATCGAACACTGAAGCTTTCTTT | CASSTTRTGSNTEAFF
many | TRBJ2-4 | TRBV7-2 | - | TGTGCCAGCAGCTTATTACCCGGAGGCAGGGGAACAAACATTCAGTACTTC | CASSLLPGGRGTNIQYF
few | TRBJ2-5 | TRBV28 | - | TGTGCCAGCAGTGTTAGGAAGGGCCAAGAGACCCAGTACTTC | CASSVRKGQETQYF
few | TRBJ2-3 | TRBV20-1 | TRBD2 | TGCAGTGCTAGTGGGACTACCAGTAACACAGATACGCAGTATTTT | CSASGTTSNTDTQYF
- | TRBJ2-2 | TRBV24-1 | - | TGTGCCACCAGTAGTGGGGTCGCGAACACCGGGGAGCTGTTTTTT | CATSSGVANTGELFF
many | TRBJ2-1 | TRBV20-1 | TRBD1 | TGCAGTGCCGGACCCCTGGGACAGGGGATTAGAGATGAGCAGTTCTTC | CSAGPLGQGIRDEQFF
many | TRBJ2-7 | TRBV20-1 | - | TGCAGTACAGGGTCCCACTCCTACGAGCAGTACTTC | CSTGSHSYEQYF
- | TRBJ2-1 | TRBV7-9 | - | TGTGCCAGCAGCCGATTCAGGGTCAATGAGCAGTTCTTC | CASSRFRVNEQFF
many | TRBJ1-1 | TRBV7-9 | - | TGTGCCAGCAGTCCCCCGGGGAGAGGGGGGGCTTTCGGAGCTTTCTTT | CASSPPGRGGAFGAFF
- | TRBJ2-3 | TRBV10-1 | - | TGCGCCAGCAGCAGACACACAGATACGCAGTATTTT | CASSRHTDTQYF
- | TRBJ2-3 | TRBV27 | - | TGTGCCAGCAGTCCACGGGCGAATACGCAGTCTTTT | CASSPRANTQSF
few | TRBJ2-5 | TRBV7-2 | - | TGTGCCAGCAGCTTAAACTCGGTGGTGACCCAGTACTTC | CASSLNSVVTQYF
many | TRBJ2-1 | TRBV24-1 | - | TGTGCCACCAGTGATGCCCTTCGAGGCTTCGATGAGCAGTTCTTC | CATSDALRGFDEQFF
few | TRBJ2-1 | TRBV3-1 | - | TGTGCCAGCAGCCAACTCCTAGGGAGCTCCTACAATGAGCAGTTCTTC | CASSQLLGSSYNEQFF
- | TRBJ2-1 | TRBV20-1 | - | TGCAGTGCTAGAGGCTCCCACCGCTACAATGAGCAGTTCTTC | CSARGSHRYNEQFF
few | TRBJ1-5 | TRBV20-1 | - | TGCAGTGCTAGACCGCAAGGGACCGGTAATCAGCCCCAGCATTTT | CSARPQGTGNQPQHF
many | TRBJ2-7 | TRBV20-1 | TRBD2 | TGCAGTGCTAGCCTAGCGGGGGGCTACGAGCAGTACTTC | CSASLAGGYEQYF
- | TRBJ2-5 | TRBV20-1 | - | TGCAGTGCGGGGGGGGCGGGCCAAGAGACCCAGTACTTC | CSAGGAGQETQYF
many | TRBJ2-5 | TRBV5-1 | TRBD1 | TGCGCCAGCAGGGACAGGGGTGGCACAGAGACCCAGTACTTC | CASRDRGGTETQYF
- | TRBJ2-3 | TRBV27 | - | TGTGCCAGCAGTTTAAGTGGGATGGTGGGCACAGATACGCAGTATTTT | CASSLSGMVGTDTQYF
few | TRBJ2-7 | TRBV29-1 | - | TGCAGCGTGACCCCGGGACGTGGATACGAGCAGTACTTC | CSVTPGRGYEQYF
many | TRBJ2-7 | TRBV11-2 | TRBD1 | TGTGCCAGCAGCTACGGACAGGGGGCGTTACAGGGACAGTACTTC | CASSYGQGALQGQYF
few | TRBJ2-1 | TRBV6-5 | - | TGTGCCAGCAGTTACTCGGTAGCGAGAATCAATGAGCAGTTCTTC | CASSYSVARINEQFF
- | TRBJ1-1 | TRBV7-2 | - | TGTGCCAGCAGCCCAGGGTTAATGAACACTGAAGCTTTCTTT | CASSPGLMNTEAFF
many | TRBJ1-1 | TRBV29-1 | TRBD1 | TGCAGCGTTGAATTAGGGGGCACTAGAGCTTTCTTT | CSVELGGTRAFF
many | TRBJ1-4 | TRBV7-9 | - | TGTGCCAGCAGCTTACCGCCTAATGAAAAACTGTTTTTT | CASSLPPNEKLFF
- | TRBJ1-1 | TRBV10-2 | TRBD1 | TGCGCCAGCAGGGAACCGCCGGGACAGAGGAACACTGAAGCTTTCTTT | CASREPPGQRNTEAFF
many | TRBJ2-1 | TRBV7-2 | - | TGTGCCAGCAGCAATAAACATGGAGGTATTTCCTACAATGAGCAGTTCTTC | CASSNKHGGISYNEQFF
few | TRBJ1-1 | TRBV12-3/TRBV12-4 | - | TGTGCCAGCAGGCCGGGGGGGTACACTGAAGCTTTCTTT | CASRPGGYTEAFF
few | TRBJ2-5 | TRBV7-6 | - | TGTGCCAGCAGCTTAGTTCCCGAGGGAGAGACCCAGTACTTC | CASSLVPEGETQYF
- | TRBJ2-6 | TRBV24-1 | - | TGTGCCACCAGTGATTCCTCAGGTACCGGGGCCAACGTCCTGACTTTC | CATSDSSGTGANVLTF
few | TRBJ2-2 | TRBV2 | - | TGTGCCAGCAGACCGGGACATAACACCGGGGAGCTGTTTTTT | CASRPGHNTGELFF
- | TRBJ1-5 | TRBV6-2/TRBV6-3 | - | TGTGCCAGCATGGACCGTTATAGCAATCAGCCCCAGCATTTT | CASMDRYSNQPQHF
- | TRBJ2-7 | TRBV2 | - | TGTGCCAGCAGTGAGGGGGTCACCTACGAGCAGTACTTC | CASSEGVTYEQYF
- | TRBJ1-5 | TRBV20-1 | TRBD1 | TGCAGTGCTAGCGACAGGGGTAGCAATCAGCCCCAGCATTTT | CSASDRGSNQPQHF
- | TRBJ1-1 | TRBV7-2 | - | TGTGCCAGCAGCTTTTGGGCCAGCCAAAACACTGAAGCTTTCTTT | CASSFWASQNTEAFF
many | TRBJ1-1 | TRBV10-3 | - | TGTGCCATCAGTGAGTCGATCAGGGCTGAAGCTTTCTTT | CAISESIRAEAFF
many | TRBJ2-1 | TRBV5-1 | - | TGCGCCAGCAGCTTGGTGCTGACCGGTCTCTCGGTAGAGCAGTTCTTC | CASSLVLTGLSVEQFF
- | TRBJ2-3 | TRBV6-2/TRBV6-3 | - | TGTGCCAGCAGTACTCCGAACAGGGATCCCACAGATACGCAGTATTTT | CASSTPNRDPTDTQYF
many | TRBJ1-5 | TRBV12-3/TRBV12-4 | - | TGTGCCAGCAGTTTAGAGGGGTCAGGGCTCGGCAATCAGCCCCAGCATTTT | CASSLEGSGLGNQPQHF